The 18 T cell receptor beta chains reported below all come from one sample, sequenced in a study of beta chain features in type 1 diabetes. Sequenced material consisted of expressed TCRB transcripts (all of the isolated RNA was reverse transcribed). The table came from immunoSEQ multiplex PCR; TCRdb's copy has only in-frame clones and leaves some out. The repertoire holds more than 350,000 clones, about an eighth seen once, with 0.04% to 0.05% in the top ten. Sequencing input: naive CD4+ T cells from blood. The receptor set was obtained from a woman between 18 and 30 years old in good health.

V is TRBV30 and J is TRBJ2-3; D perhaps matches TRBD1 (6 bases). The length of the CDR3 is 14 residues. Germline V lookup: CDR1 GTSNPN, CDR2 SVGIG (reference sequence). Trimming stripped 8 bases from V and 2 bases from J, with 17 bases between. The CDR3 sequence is CARSQGKITDTQYF. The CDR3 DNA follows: TGTGCCCGCAGCCAGGGGAAAATCACAGATACGCAGTATTTT.

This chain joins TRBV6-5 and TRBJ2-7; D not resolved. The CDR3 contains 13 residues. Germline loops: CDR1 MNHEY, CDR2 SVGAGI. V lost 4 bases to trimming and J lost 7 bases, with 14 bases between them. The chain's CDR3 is CASSSSGRKEQYF. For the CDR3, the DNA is TGTGCCAGCAGTTCCTCGGGCCGGAAAGAGCAGTACTTC.

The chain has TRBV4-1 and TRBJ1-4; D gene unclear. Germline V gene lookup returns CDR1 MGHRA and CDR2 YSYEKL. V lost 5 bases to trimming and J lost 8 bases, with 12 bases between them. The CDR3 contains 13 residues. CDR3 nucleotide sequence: TGCGCCAGCAGCATAACGGCGCGCGAAAAACTGTTTTTT. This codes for CASSITAREKLFF.

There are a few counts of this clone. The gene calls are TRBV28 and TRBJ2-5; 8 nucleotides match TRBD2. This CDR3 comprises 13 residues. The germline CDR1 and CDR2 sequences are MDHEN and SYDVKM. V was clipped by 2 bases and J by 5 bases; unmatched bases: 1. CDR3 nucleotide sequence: TGTGCCAGCAGTTTAGGGACTAGGGAGACCCAGTACTTC. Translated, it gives CASSLGTRETQYF.

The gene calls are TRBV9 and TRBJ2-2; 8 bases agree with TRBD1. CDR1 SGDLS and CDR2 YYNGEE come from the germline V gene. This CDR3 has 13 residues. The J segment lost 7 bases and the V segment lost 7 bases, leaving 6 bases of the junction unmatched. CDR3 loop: CASDRGDDGELFF. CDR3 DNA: TGTGCCAGCGACAGGGGTGACGACGGGGAGCTGTTTTTT.

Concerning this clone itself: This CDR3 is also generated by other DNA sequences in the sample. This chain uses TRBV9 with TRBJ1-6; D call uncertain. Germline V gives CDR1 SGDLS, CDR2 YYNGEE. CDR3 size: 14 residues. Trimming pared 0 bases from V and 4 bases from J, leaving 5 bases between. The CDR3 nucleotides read TGTGCCAGCAGCGTAGCCGGGTATAATTCACCCCTCCACTTT. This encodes CASSVAGYNSPLHF. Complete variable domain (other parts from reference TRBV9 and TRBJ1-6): DSGVTQTPKHLITATGQRVTLRCSPRSGDLSVYWYQQSLDQGLQFLIQYYNGEERAKGNILERFSAQQFPDLHSELNLSSLELGDSALYFCASSVAGYNSPLHFGNGTRLTVT.

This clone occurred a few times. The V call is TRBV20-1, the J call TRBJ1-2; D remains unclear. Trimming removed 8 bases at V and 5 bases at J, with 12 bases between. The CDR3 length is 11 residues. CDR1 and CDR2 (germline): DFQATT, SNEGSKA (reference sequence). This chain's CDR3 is CSPNGVYGYTF. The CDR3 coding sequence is TGCAGTCCCAACGGCGTATATGGCTACACCTTC.

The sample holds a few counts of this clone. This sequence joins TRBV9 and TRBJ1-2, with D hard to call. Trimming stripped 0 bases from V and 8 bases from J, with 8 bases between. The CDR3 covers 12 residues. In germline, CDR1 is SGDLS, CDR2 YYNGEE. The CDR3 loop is CASSVDEDGYTF. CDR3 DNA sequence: TGTGCCAGCAGCGTAGATGAGGACGGCTACACCTTC.

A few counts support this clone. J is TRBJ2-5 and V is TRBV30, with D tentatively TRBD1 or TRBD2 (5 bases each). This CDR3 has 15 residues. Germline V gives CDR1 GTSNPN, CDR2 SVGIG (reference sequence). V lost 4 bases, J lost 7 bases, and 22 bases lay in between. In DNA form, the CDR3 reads TGTGCCTGGATAACCCCCGGGGCCAGTATTTGGACCCAGTACTTC. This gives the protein CAWITPGASIWTQYF.

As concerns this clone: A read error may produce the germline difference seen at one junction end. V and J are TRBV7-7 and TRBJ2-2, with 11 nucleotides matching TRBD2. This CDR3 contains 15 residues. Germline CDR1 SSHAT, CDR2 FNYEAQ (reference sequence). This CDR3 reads CASSLAGGPAGELFF. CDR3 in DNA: TGTGCTAGCAGCTTAGCGGGAGGGCCCGCCGGGGAGCTGTTTTTT. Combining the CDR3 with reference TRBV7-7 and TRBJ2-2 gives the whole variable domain GAGVSQSPRYKVTKRGQDVTLRCDPISSHATLYWYQQALGQGPEFLTYFNYEAQPDKSGLPSDRFSAERPEGSISTLTIQRTEQRDSAMYRCASSLAGGPAGELFFGEGSRLTVL.

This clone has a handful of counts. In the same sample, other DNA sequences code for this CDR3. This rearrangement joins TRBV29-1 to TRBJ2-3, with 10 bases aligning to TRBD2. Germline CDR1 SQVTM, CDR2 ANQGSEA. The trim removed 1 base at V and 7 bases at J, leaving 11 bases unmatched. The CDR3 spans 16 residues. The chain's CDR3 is CSVEVRAGGQGNTQYF. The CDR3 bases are TGCAGCGTTGAAGTTCGAGCGGGGGGGCAAGGAAATACGCAGTATTTT.

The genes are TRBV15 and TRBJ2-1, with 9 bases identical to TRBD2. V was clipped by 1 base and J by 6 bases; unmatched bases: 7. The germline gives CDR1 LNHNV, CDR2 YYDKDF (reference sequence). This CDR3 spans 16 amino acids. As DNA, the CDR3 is TGTGCCACCAGCAGAGTAATCCTAGCGGGATCCAATGAGCAGTTCTTC. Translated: CATSRVILAGSNEQFF.

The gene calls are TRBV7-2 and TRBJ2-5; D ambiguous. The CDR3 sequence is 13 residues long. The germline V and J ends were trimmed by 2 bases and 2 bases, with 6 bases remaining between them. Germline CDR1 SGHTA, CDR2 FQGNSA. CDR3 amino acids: CASSLSFQETQYF. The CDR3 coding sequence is TGTGCCAGCAGCTTATCATTTCAAGAGACCCAGTACTTC. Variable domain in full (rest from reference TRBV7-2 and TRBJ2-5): GAGVSQSPSNKVTEKGKDVELRCDPISGHTALYWYRQSLGQGLEFLIYFQGNSAPDKSGLPSDRFSAERTGGSVSTLTIQRTQQEDSAVYLCASSLSFQETQYFGPGTRLLVL.

CDR3 DNA: TGTGCCAGCTCACCGGGACAGGGGAACAATGAGCAGTTCTTC. Residues: CASSPGQGNNEQFF. V and J are TRBV18 and TRBJ2-1, with 10 bases that match TRBD1. The CDR3 has 14 residues. Germline V gives CDR1 KGHSH, CDR2 LQKENI. J gave up 5 bases and V 3 bases, and 1 base lay outside the gene matches.

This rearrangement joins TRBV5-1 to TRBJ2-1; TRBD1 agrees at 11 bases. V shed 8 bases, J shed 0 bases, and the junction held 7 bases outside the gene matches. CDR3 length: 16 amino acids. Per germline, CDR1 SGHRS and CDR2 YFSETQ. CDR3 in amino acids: CASGQGAFSSYNEQFF. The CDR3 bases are TGCGCCAGTGGACAGGGGGCGTTTAGCTCCTACAATGAGCAGTTCTTC.

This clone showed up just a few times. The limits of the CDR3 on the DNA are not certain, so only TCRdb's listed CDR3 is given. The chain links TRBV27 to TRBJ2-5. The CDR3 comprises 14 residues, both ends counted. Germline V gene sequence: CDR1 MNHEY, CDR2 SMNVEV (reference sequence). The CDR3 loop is CASSSGQHFGTQYF.

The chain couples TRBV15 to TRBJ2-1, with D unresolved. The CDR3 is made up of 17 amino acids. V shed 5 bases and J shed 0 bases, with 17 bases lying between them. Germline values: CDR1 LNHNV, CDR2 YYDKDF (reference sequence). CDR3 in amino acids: CATSADLLAASYNEQFF. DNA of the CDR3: TGTGCCACCAGCGCGGATCTGCTTGCGGCCTCCTACAATGAGCAGTTCTTC.

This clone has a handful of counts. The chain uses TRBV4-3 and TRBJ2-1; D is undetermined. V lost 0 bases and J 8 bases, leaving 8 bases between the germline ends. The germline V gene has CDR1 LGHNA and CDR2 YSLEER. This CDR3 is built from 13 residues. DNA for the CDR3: TGCGCCAGCAGCCAAGATGAGTGGTATGAGCAGTTCTTC. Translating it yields CASSQDEWYEQFF.